Shown below are 32 T cell receptor beta chains from a single sample sequenced in a study of T cell repertoires in cytomegalovirus infection. Using its own MiXCR run on the reads, TCRdb lists one record per CDR3 protein. In the table there are 150,000 to 200,000 distinct CDR3 sequences, nearly 9.5% of which are singletons. The material sequenced was PBMCs. These receptors originate from a human donor in good health (CMV status not recorded). Some clones in this sample may be carry-over from other donors' samples.

V and J are TRBV19 and TRBJ2-7, with D tentatively TRBD1 or TRBD2 (5 bases each). Trimming stripped 5 bases from V and 6 bases from J, with 14 bases between. This CDR3 has 13 residues. Germline V CDR1 and CDR2: LNHDA, SQIVND (reference sequence). The CDR3 region has the DNA TGTGCCAGTAGTTCGGGACGGTTTGCCGAGCAGTACTTC. It specifies CASSSGRFAEQYF.

This chain connects TRBV9 to TRBJ1-5, with a weak D call TRBD1 (5 bases). This CDR3 spans 15 amino acids. Between the trimmed V and J ends, which lost 0 bases and 0 bases, there was a span of 7 bases. Germline V gene sequence: CDR1 SGDLS, CDR2 YYNGEE. The CDR3 region has the DNA TGTGCCAGCAGCGTAGCCGGGGCTAGCAATCAGCCCCAGCATTTT. This sequence encodes CASSVAGASNQPQHF.

This clonotype was picked up many times. The J gene is TRBJ1-3, the V gene TRBV29-1; the D gene is possibly TRBD1 (6 bases). The CDR3 is made up of 16 amino acids. Per germline, CDR1 SQVTM and CDR2 ANQGSEA. Trimming pared 7 bases from V and 2 bases from J, leaving 21 bases between. The DNA of the CDR3 is TGCAGCGCCGAGGGGAGGGGGTCTCATGCTGGAAACACCATATATTTT. The encoded protein is CSAEGRGSHAGNTIYF.

The table lists this clonotype with many counts. V and J are TRBV12-5 and TRBJ2-6, with TRBD2 matching over 7 bases. This CDR3 has 18 amino acids. Germline values: CDR1 LGHNT, CDR2 FRNRAP. Germline trimming cut 8 bases from V and 0 bases from J; bases unmatched to any gene: 13. The CDR3 protein is CASWRRPSGSSGANVLTF. The CDR3 coding sequence is TGTGCTAGTTGGAGGCGGCCTAGCGGATCCTCTGGGGCCAACGTCCTGACTTTC.

This clonotype was counted many times. The rearrangement links TRBV27 to TRBJ2-1; 10 nucleotides agree with TRBD2. With 3 bases clipped from V and 7 bases from J, the junction kept 9 bases outside the gene matches. The CDR3 covers 16 residues. In germline, CDR1 is MNHEY, CDR2 SMNVEV (reference sequence). The CDR3 region is CASSFDSSGSRNEQFF. CDR3 in DNA: TGTGCCAGCAGTTTTGACTCTAGCGGGAGTCGGAATGAGCAGTTCTTC.

As regards this clonotype: This may be a read error, as it is one base from a much larger clone. The rearrangement joins TRBV2 to TRBJ2-1; 13 bases match TRBD2. The length of the CDR3 is 15 residues. Germline V lookup: CDR1 SNHLY, CDR2 FYNNEI. Trimming at V came to 6 bases and at J to 3 bases, leaving 2 bases not matched to a gene. CDR3 loop: CASSTSGRGYNEQFF. Here the CDR3 DNA reads TGTGCCAGCAGCACTAGCGGGAGGGGCTACAATGAGCAGTTCTTC. The variable domain in full, with the rest retrieved from reference TRBV2 and TRBJ2-1, is EPEVTQTPSHQVTQMGQEVILRCVPISNHLYFYWYRQILGQKVEFLVSFYNNEISEKSEIFDDQFSVERPDGSNFTLKIRSTKLEDSAMYFCASSTSGRGYNEQFFGPGTRLTVL.

This clonotype occurred many times. Germline is not matched at one junction end, which may reflect a read error. This sequence joins TRBV7-2 and TRBJ2-7; the D gene could be TRBD1 or TRBD2 (5 bases each). CDR1 and CDR2 (germline): SGHTA, FQGNSA. CDR3 size: 16 residues. The DNA of the CDR3 is TGTGCCAGCAGCCGATTTTCCGGGACCAACTCCTACGAGCAGTACTTT. As protein: CASSRFSGTNSYEQYF.

This clonotype was detected only a few times. The rearrangement links TRBV6-5 to TRBJ2-5; TRBD1 agrees at 7 bases. The CDR3 covers 14 residues. J was trimmed by 4 bases and V by 2 bases; bases with no gene match: 4. Germline V gene sequence: CDR1 MNHEY, CDR2 SVGAGI. The CDR3 spells CASSYTGVGETQYF. The CDR3 region has the DNA TGTGCCAGCAGTTACACAGGGGTGGGAGAGACCCAGTACTTC.

Many counts were recorded for this clonotype. The DNA for the CDR3 is TGTGCCAGCAGCTTAGGGGGGGGCGGAGGGTCCGGAGACTATGGCTACACCTTC. It specifies CASSLGGGGGSGDYGYTF. The rearrangement uses TRBV7-2 and TRBJ1-2, with D possibly being TRBD1 (6 bases). Trimming stripped 1 base from V and 3 bases from J, with 21 bases between. The CDR3 contains 18 residues. CDR1 is SGHTA, CDR2 FQGNSA, per germline.

This clonotype was detected ten times or more. The V gene is TRBV7-2, the J gene TRBJ2-3; D unclear. The CDR3 covers 12 residues. In germline, CDR1 is SGHTA, CDR2 FQGNSA. Between the trimmed V and J ends, which lost 5 bases and 3 bases, there was a span of 6 bases. In DNA form, the CDR3 reads TGTGCCAGCAGCCGAGGAACAGATACGCAGTATTTT. Encoded protein: CASSRGTDTQYF.

In DNA, the CDR3 is TGCAGCGTAGGAGGGAGGGGCGGGAGCACTGAAGCTTTCTTT. Translating it yields CSVGGRGGSTEAFF. The chain combines TRBV29-1 with TRBJ1-1, with D tentatively TRBD1 (5 bases). This CDR3 is built from 14 residues. V shed 6 bases and J shed 4 bases, with 18 bases lying between them. Germline V gene data show CDR1 as SQVTM and CDR2 as ANQGSEA.

This clonotype was seen repeatedly, ten times or more. The rearrangement uses TRBV7-3 and TRBJ2-2; D is uncertain. Germline V gives CDR1 SGHTA, CDR2 FQGTGA. This CDR3 is 13 amino acids long. Trimming pared 5 bases from V and 8 bases from J, leaving 12 bases between. The CDR3 loop reads CASSPRPRGELFF. CDR3 sequence (DNA): TGTGCCAGCAGCCCGAGACCGCGGGGGGAGCTGTTTTTT.

The V and J genes are TRBV14 and TRBJ2-1; D remains unclear. Trimming shortened V by 1 base and J by 4 bases, and 11 bases separated the two germline ends. Per germline, CDR1 SGHDN and CDR2 FVKESK. This CDR3 comprises 15 residues. The CDR3 region has the DNA TGTGCCAGCAGCCAAGGCGTGGGGTATTACAATGAGCAGTTCTTC. Its protein is CASSQGVGYYNEQFF. Drawing the rest from reference TRBV14 and TRBJ2-1, the complete variable domain is EAGVTQFPSHSVIEKGQTVTLRCDPISGHDNLYWYRRVMGKEIKFLLHFVKESKQDESGMPNNRFLAERTGGTYSTLKVQPAELEDSGVYFCASSQGVGYYNEQFFGPGTRLTVL.

This clonotype has a count of ten or more. The rearrangement links TRBV28 to TRBJ2-1; 11 bases are shared with TRBD2. Germline values: CDR1 MDHEN, CDR2 SYDVKM. The V segment lost 8 bases and the J segment 10 bases; nucleotides outside the gene matches: 10. CDR3 length: 14 amino acids. CDR3 protein: CASSSLASGGEQFF. The CDR3 DNA sequence: TGTGCCAGCTCCAGTTTGGCTAGCGGGGGGGAGCAGTTCTTC. The full variable domain, completed using reference TRBV28 and TRBJ2-1, is DVKVTQSSRYLVKRTGEKVFLECVQDMDHENMFWYRQDPGLGLRLIYFSYDVKMKEKGDIPEGYSVSREKKERFSLILESASTNQTSMYLCASSSLASGGEQFFGPGTRLTVL.

This clonotype came up a few times. The V and J genes are TRBV25-1 and TRBJ1-5; D is possibly TRBD1 (5 bases). V lost 4 bases to trimming and J lost 6 bases, with 19 bases between them. CDR3 size: 16 residues. CDR1 and CDR2 from the germline V gene are MGHDK and SYGVNS. The DNA for the CDR3 is TGTGCCAGCAGTGCGGGGAGCGGCAGGGTTGGTCAGCCCCAGCATTTT. Amino acids: CASSAGSGRVGQPQHF. The full variable domain, rest sourced from reference TRBV25-1 and TRBJ1-5, is EADIYQTPRYLVIGTGKKITLECSQTMGHDKMYWYQQDPGMELHLIHYSYGVNSTEKGDLSSESTVSRIRTEHFPLTLESARPSHTSQYLCASSAGSGRVGQPQHFGDGTRLSIL.

This clonotype was counted at least ten times. The genes are TRBV12-3 or TRBV12-4 and TRBJ2-2; D gene unclear. Trimming shortened V by 6 bases and J by 1 base, and 3 bases separated the two germline ends. The CDR3 totals 12 residues. Here the CDR3 reads CASSWNTGELFF. The CDR3 nucleotides are TGTGCCAGCAGCTGGAACACCGGGGAGCTGTTTTTT.

This chain connects TRBV20-1 to TRBJ2-5, with TRBD2 identical over 9 bases. CDR1 and CDR2 (germline): DFQATT, SNEGSKA (reference sequence). The CDR3 has 15 amino acids. V lost 6 bases, J lost 2 bases, and 10 bases stayed unmatched. This CDR3 is CSATSPAGGQETQYF. The DNA of the CDR3 is TGCAGTGCCACTAGCCCAGCGGGGGGACAAGAGACCCAGTACTTC.

This clonotype showed up just a few times. The chain carries TRBV20-1 and TRBJ2-1; 12 bases match TRBD2. CDR1 DFQATT and CDR2 SNEGSKA come from the germline V gene (reference sequence). Unmatched junction bases numbered 6, after V lost 5 bases and J lost 4 bases. CDR3 size: 15 residues. The CDR3 here is CSALRTSGNYNEQFF. In DNA, the CDR3 is TGCAGTGCTTTAAGGACTAGCGGGAATTACAATGAGCAGTTCTTC.

The chain links TRBV28 to TRBJ1-1; TRBD1 agrees at 9 bases. The CDR3 runs to 14 residues. J was trimmed by 4 bases and V by 6 bases; bases with no gene match: 6. Germline CDR1 reads MDHEN; CDR2 reads SYDVKM. CDR3 bases: TGTGCCAGCAGGATACAGGGGGCGGCCACTGAAGCTTTCTTT. Translation: CASRIQGAATEAFF.

Notes on this clonotype: Since a much larger clone is just one base distant, this may be a read error. The chain has TRBV5-1 and TRBJ2-7, with TRBD1 identical over 8 bases. CDR1 is SGHRS, CDR2 YFSETQ, per germline. There are 14 residues in the CDR3. CDR3 in DNA: TGCGCCAGCAGCTTGGGTGGACAGGGTCGCGAGCTGTACTTC. This sequence encodes CASSLGGQGRELYF.

The sample holds many counts of this clonotype. The chain couples TRBV7-2 to TRBJ1-5; 7 bases fit TRBD1. The CDR3 is 15 amino acids. From germline, CDR1 is SGHTA and CDR2 FQGNSA. V was clipped by 5 bases and J by 0 bases; unmatched bases: 4. CDR3 protein: CASSAQGNSNQPQHF. The CDR3 DNA reads as TGTGCCAGCAGCGCACAGGGGAATAGCAATCAGCCCCAGCATTTT.

The sample holds many counts of this clonotype. The genes are TRBV28 and TRBJ2-2, with D perhaps TRBD1 (6 bases). There are 16 residues in the CDR3. The germline V and J ends were trimmed by 7 bases and 1 base, with 16 bases remaining between them. Germline V lookup: CDR1 MDHEN, CDR2 SYDVKM. CDR3 residues: CASTDGPGENTGELFF. The CDR3 region has the DNA TGTGCCAGCACCGATGGGCCAGGGGAGAACACCGGGGAGCTGTTTTTT.

By sample share, this clonotype is medium-sized. This chain uses TRBV7-2 with TRBJ1-5, with unresolved D. The CDR3 is 16 amino acids. The germline V gene encodes CDR1 SGHTA and CDR2 FQGNSA. V was trimmed by 0 bases and J by 2 bases, leaving 11 bases between them. CDR3 amino acids: CASSLAQGVRNQPQHF. As DNA, the CDR3 is TGTGCCAGCAGCTTAGCGCAAGGAGTCCGCAATCAGCCCCAGCATTTT.

This clonotype was observed at least ten times. The gene calls are TRBV28 and TRBJ1-1; possibly TRBD1 for D (5 bases). The V and J ends lost 5 bases and 4 bases respectively, with 14 bases between them. The CDR3 runs to 14 residues. Germline values: CDR1 MDHEN, CDR2 SYDVKM. The CDR3 is CASSRDGWATEAFF. In DNA, the CDR3 is TGTGCCAGCAGTCGGGACGGATGGGCCACTGAAGCTTTCTTT.

The rearrangement joins TRBV3-1 to TRBJ1-4, with D possibly matching TRBD1 (5 bases). CDR1 LGHDT and CDR2 YNNKEL come from the germline V gene (reference sequence). Between the trimmed V and J ends, which lost 0 bases and 0 bases, there was a span of 5 bases. CDR3 size: 15 residues. DNA for the CDR3: TGTGCCAGCAGCCAAGAAGGGGCAACTAATGAAAAACTGTTTTTT. Translated: CASSQEGATNEKLFF.

This chain links TRBV28 with TRBJ1-5; D uncertain. This CDR3 is built from 14 residues. Germline CDR1 is MDHEN and CDR2 is SYDVKM. Trimming cost V 2 bases and J 9 bases, with 14 bases left between them. The CDR3 loop reads CASSLVSSAGPQHF. CDR3 coding DNA: TGTGCCAGCAGTTTAGTTTCATCTGCCGGGCCCCAGCATTTT.

The chain has TRBV2 and TRBJ1-4, with TRBD1 as a possible D gene (5 bases). The germline gives CDR1 SNHLY, CDR2 FYNNEI. CDR3 length equals 14 residues. The V and J ends lost 8 bases and 7 bases respectively, with 17 bases between them. The CDR3 spells CASGNQGAVEKLFF. The CDR3 DNA follows: TGTGCCAGCGGCAACCAGGGTGCTGTTGAAAAACTGTTTTTT.

This clonotype was counted at least ten times. V usage is TRBV7-2 and J usage is TRBJ2-5; no definite D call. Germline CDR1 is SGHTA and CDR2 is FQGNSA. This CDR3 comprises 12 residues. Trimming took off 5 bases at V and 5 bases at J, with 9 bases between the two ends. The CDR3 DNA follows: TGTGCCAGCAGCCCCCCCAGGGAGACCCAGTACTTC. Residues: CASSPPRETQYF.

This chain uses TRBV6-2 or TRBV6-3 with TRBJ2-1; 9 bases match TRBD1. Germline-derived CDR1 and CDR2 are MNHEY and SVGEGT. V dropped 8 bases and J dropped 7; count of bases not matched to a gene: 15. The CDR3 sequence is 16 residues long. The CDR3 loop reads CASWGAGTGHRNEQFF. As DNA, the CDR3 is TGTGCCAGCTGGGGGGCTGGGACAGGGCATAGGAATGAGCAGTTCTTC.

The CDR3 sequence is CASTPGGGGAGTGELFF. In nucleotides, the CDR3 is TGTGCCAGCACCCCAGGGGGAGGGGGGGCCGGCACCGGGGAGCTGTTTTTT. The chain employs TRBV25-1 and TRBJ2-2; D is possibly TRBD1 or TRBD2 (7 bases each). The ends were cut back, 7 bases at V and 4 bases at J, with 22 bases in the middle. From germline, CDR1 is MGHDK and CDR2 SYGVNS. The CDR3 has 17 amino acids.

Concerning this clonotype: A much larger clone is a single base away; this may be a read error. This rearrangement joins TRBV7-2 to TRBJ2-3, with TRBD1 matching over 12 bases. The V gene's germline CDR1 is SGHTA and CDR2 FQGNSA. The CDR3 spans 17 residues. CDR3 region: CDSSSGTGTGGWDTQYF. The CDR3 DNA reads TGTGACAGCAGCTCAGGCACCGGGACAGGGGGCTGGGATACGCAGTATTTT.

This chain joins TRBV20-1 and TRBJ2-7; TRBD2 matches at 8 bases. This CDR3 has 14 amino acids. V shed 5 bases and J 1 base; nucleotides not matched to a gene: 7. Germline CDR1 is DFQATT and CDR2 is SNEGSKA (reference sequence). CDR3 in amino acids: CSAASGLLSYEQYF. CDR3 bases: TGCAGTGCTGCTAGCGGGTTGCTTTCCTACGAGCAGTACTTC.